This T cell receptor beta chain was observed in a study of regulatory T cells in long-lasting Graves disease. Overall study findings and caveats: TRBV28, TRBJ1-2 and TRBJ2-5 emerged as the favored segments in persistent disease.

Arm-PCR of CDR3 regions with iRepertoire HTBI primers generated TCR beta libraries. TCRdb used MiXCR to reprocess the multiplex PCR reads, holding one entry per CDR3 protein. The sample lists approximately 290,000 distinct CDR3 sequences; around 23% were seen once. Turning to this clonotype: No antigen is known for it.

Trimming stripped 1 base from V and 0 bases from J, with 24 bases between. The CDR3 loop spans 21 amino acids. Germline loops: CDR1 LGHNA, CDR2 YSLEER. The time point denotes: persistent/refractory GD, antithyroid drugs over 5 years with positive TRAb. The authors made the TCR library using RNA they extracted from PBMCs. EDTA tubes were used for drawing approximately 9 milliliters of peripheral blood. This TCR derives from a female donor with Graves disease. Specimen: peripheral blood mononuclear cells (PBMCs), collected when the disease was refractory, from a patient treated with antithyroid drugs. The chain carries TRBV4-3 and TRBJ1-4; D is perhaps TRBD1 (6 bases). CDR3 sequence: CASSQGLSQGVRITTNEKLFF. The CDR3 DNA sequence: TGCGCCAGCAGCCAAGGGCTTTCACAGGGCGTACGGATCACAACTAATGAAAAACTGTTTTTT.